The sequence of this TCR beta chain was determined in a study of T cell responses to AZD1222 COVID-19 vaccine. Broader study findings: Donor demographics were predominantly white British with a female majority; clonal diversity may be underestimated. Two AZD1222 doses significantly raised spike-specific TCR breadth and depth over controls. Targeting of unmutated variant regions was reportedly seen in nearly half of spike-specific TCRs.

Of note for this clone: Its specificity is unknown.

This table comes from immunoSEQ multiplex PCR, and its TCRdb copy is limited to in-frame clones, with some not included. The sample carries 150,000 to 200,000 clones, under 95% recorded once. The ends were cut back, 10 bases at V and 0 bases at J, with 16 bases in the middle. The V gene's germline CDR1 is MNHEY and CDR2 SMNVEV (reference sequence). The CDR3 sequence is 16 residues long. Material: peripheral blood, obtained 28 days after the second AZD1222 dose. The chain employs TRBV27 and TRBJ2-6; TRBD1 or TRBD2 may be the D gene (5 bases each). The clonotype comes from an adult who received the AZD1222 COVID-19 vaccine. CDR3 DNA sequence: TGTGCCACCCACCCGGGGCACTCCTCTGGGGCCAACGTCCTGACTTTC. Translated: CATHPGHSSGANVLTF.